The 17 T cell receptor beta chains below all came from one sample that was sequenced in a study of blood T cell repertoires in COVID-19. Only in-frame clones appear in the TCRdb table, and some are missing; sequencing was by immunoSEQ multiplex PCR. This sample has around 220,000 clones, with about 93% found just once. Sequencing was carried out using PBMCs or T cells enriched from blood (not recorded which). Receptor source: a woman in her late teens or twenties who had recovered from COVID-19.

The chain links TRBV4-1 to TRBJ1-2; D is uncertain. The length of the CDR3 is 14 residues. Trimming stripped 6 bases from V and 0 bases from J, with 11 bases between. CDR1 and CDR2 (germline): MGHRA, YSYEKL. In nucleotides, the CDR3 is TGCGCCAGCAGTCAAAGTACTTCTAACTATGGCTACACCTTC. This codes for CASSQSTSNYGYTF.

The chain has TRBV7-9 and TRBJ2-6; D is perhaps TRBD1 (6 bases). V was cut by 2 bases and J by 0 bases, with 17 bases left in between. CDR3 length equals 19 residues. Germline CDR1 SEHNR, CDR2 FQNEAQ (reference sequence). The CDR3 here is CASSLRRTATYSGANVLTF. CDR3 DNA: TGTGCCAGCAGCTTAAGGCGGACAGCGACATACTCTGGGGCCAACGTCCTGACTTTC.

The chain has TRBV18 and TRBJ1-1; TRBD1 aligns across 7 bases. Looked up from germline, CDR1 is KGHSH and CDR2 is LQKENI. Trimming removed 1 base from V and 4 bases from J; junction bases left unmatched: 3. This CDR3 is built from 14 residues. CDR3: CASSPHRGFTEAFF. The CDR3 DNA is TGTGCCAGCTCACCACACAGGGGTTTCACTGAAGCTTTCTTT.

This sequence joins TRBV5-6 and TRBJ2-1; the match to TRBD2 covers 7 bases. V shed 4 bases, J shed 5 bases, and the junction held 3 bases outside the gene matches. This CDR3 comprises 13 residues. Germline-derived CDR1 and CDR2 are SGHDT and YYEEEE. The CDR3, as DNA: TGTGCCAGCAGCGATCTAGCGGACAATGAGCAGTTCTTC. It encodes CASSDLADNEQFF.

This clone was observed a few times. The chain employs TRBV30 and TRBJ1-4; D not resolved. Germline loops: CDR1 GTSNPN, CDR2 SVGIG (reference sequence). The CDR3 has 11 residues. V dropped 5 bases and J dropped 11 bases, with 12 bases sitting between them. The CDR3 nucleotides are TGTGCCTGGCGGAGGCCGTGGAAACTGTTTTTT. It specifies CAWRRPWKLFF.

The chain combines TRBV6-5 with TRBJ2-4; D might be TRBD1 (5 bases). The germline V gene encodes CDR1 MNHEY and CDR2 SVGAGI. This CDR3 comprises 15 residues. Trimming removed 6 bases from V and 0 bases from J, with 12 bases in between. The CDR3 coding sequence is TGTGCCAGCAGGAGTTTGGGGCCAGCCAAAAACATTCAGTACTTC. Translation gives CASRSLGPAKNIQYF.

The chain couples TRBV6-5 to TRBJ2-7; 8 positions agree with TRBD2. CDR1 is MNHEY and CDR2 is SVGAGI in the germline V gene. J gave up 5 bases and V 6 bases, and 9 bases lay outside the gene matches. CDR3 size: 14 residues. The CDR3 DNA follows: TGTGCCAGCAGCGGGAGGGCCCAGAGGAACGAGCAGTACTTC. This encodes CASSGRAQRNEQYF.

The chain couples TRBV28 to TRBJ2-3, with D perhaps matching TRBD2 (6 bases). The V end lost 7 bases, the J end lost 1 base, and 15 bases lay between the germline ends. This CDR3 region has 15 residues. The V gene's germline CDR1 is MDHEN and CDR2 SYDVKM. CDR3 in DNA: TGTGCCAGCATCCCGGGGGTGAGGGGCACAGATACGCAGTATTTT. Amino acid sequence: CASIPGVRGTDTQYF.

The chain combines TRBV7-6 with TRBJ2-7, with no clear D. The CDR3 extends over 14 amino acids. Germline-derived CDR1 and CDR2 are SGHVS and FNYEAQ. V lost 5 bases to trimming and J lost 0 bases, with 11 bases between them. In nucleotides, the CDR3 is TGTGCCAGCAGCCCCTTCGACTTCTCCTACGAGCAGTACTTC. This codes for CASSPFDFSYEQYF.

The J gene is TRBJ1-6, the V gene TRBV11-2; 7 bases align to TRBD1. CDR3 length: 16 residues. Germline V CDR1 and CDR2: SGHAT, FQNNGV. The V and J ends lost 3 bases and 5 bases, in that order; junction bases with no gene match: 7. CDR3 loop: CASSLVGTVNNSPLHF. In nucleotides, the CDR3 is TGTGCCAGCAGCTTGGTTGGGACAGTTAATAATTCACCCCTCCACTTT.

The CDR3 protein is CASTLLAGGFNEQFF. In DNA form, the CDR3 reads TGTGCCAGCACTCTACTAGCGGGGGGGTTTAATGAGCAGTTCTTC. The chain couples TRBV6-5 to TRBJ2-1; 13 nucleotides align to TRBD2. The CDR3 is 15 amino acids. The germline V gene encodes CDR1 MNHEY and CDR2 SVGAGI. The junction had 7 bases not matched to a gene; V was cut back by 7 bases and J by 7 bases.

The V and J genes are TRBV4-1 and TRBJ1-2; D gene ambiguous. V was cut by 0 bases and J by 4 bases, with 9 bases left in between. Germline CDR1 MGHRA, CDR2 YSYEKL. The CDR3 consists of 14 residues. Here the CDR3 DNA reads TGCGCCAGCAGCCAAGAGTTCCCAGGCTATGGCTACACCTTC. Protein: CASSQEFPGYGYTF.

This CDR3 reads CASSSAGGGRQPQHF. The DNA for the CDR3 is TGTGCCAGCAGCTCCGCCGGGGGAGGGCGTCAGCCCCAGCATTTT. The J gene is TRBJ1-5, the V gene TRBV11-2; a weak D match, TRBD1 (5 bases). CDR1 is SGHAT, CDR2 FQNNGV, per germline. The CDR3 extends over 15 amino acids. V was shortened by 4 bases and J by 6 bases, with 16 bases between the two germline ends.

The genes are TRBV19 and TRBJ1-1; D not resolved. The germline CDR1 and CDR2 sequences are LNHDA and SQIVND (reference sequence). The CDR3 covers 12 residues. V dropped 6 bases and J dropped 4 bases, with 9 bases sitting between them. Written as DNA, the CDR3 is TGTGCCAGTAGGAACTGGAGCACTGAAGCTTTCTTT. This codes for CASRNWSTEAFF. Complete variable domain (other parts from reference TRBV19 and TRBJ1-1): DGGITQSPKYLFRKEGQNVTLSCEQNLNHDAMYWYRQDPGQGLRLIYYSQIVNDFQKGDIAEGYSVSREKKESFPLTVTSAQKNPTAFYLCASRNWSTEAFFGQGTRLTVV.

The CDR3 nucleotides read TGTGCCAGCAGCTACCCGCCCCGGGGAGAGACCCAGTACTTC. Translating it yields CASSYPPRGETQYF. The gene calls are TRBV7-6 and TRBJ2-5; possibly TRBD2 for D (5 bases). Germline V gene lookup returns CDR1 SGHVS and CDR2 FNYEAQ. The CDR3 consists of 14 residues. Trimming removed 4 bases at V and 4 bases at J, with 13 bases between.

This clone was seen once. The chain is built from TRBV7-2 and TRBJ2-3; TRBD2 aligns across 11 bases. The length of the CDR3 is 16 residues. With 5 bases clipped from V and 5 bases from J, the junction kept 9 bases outside the gene matches. CDR1 is SGHTA and CDR2 is FQGNSA in the germline V gene. CDR3 protein: CASSRAVAGGEDTQYF. CDR3 bases: TGTGCCAGCAGCAGAGCGGTAGCGGGGGGGGAAGATACGCAGTATTTT.

The chain is built from TRBV7-9 and TRBJ2-7; D gene ambiguous. The CDR3 is made up of 14 amino acids. Germline V gene sequence: CDR1 SEHNR, CDR2 FQNEAQ (reference sequence). Trimming left V 5 bases short and J 3 bases short, with 14 bases between. This CDR3 is CASSQARGGYEQYF. Here the CDR3 DNA reads TGTGCCAGCAGCCAAGCCCGTGGCGGCTACGAGCAGTACTTC.